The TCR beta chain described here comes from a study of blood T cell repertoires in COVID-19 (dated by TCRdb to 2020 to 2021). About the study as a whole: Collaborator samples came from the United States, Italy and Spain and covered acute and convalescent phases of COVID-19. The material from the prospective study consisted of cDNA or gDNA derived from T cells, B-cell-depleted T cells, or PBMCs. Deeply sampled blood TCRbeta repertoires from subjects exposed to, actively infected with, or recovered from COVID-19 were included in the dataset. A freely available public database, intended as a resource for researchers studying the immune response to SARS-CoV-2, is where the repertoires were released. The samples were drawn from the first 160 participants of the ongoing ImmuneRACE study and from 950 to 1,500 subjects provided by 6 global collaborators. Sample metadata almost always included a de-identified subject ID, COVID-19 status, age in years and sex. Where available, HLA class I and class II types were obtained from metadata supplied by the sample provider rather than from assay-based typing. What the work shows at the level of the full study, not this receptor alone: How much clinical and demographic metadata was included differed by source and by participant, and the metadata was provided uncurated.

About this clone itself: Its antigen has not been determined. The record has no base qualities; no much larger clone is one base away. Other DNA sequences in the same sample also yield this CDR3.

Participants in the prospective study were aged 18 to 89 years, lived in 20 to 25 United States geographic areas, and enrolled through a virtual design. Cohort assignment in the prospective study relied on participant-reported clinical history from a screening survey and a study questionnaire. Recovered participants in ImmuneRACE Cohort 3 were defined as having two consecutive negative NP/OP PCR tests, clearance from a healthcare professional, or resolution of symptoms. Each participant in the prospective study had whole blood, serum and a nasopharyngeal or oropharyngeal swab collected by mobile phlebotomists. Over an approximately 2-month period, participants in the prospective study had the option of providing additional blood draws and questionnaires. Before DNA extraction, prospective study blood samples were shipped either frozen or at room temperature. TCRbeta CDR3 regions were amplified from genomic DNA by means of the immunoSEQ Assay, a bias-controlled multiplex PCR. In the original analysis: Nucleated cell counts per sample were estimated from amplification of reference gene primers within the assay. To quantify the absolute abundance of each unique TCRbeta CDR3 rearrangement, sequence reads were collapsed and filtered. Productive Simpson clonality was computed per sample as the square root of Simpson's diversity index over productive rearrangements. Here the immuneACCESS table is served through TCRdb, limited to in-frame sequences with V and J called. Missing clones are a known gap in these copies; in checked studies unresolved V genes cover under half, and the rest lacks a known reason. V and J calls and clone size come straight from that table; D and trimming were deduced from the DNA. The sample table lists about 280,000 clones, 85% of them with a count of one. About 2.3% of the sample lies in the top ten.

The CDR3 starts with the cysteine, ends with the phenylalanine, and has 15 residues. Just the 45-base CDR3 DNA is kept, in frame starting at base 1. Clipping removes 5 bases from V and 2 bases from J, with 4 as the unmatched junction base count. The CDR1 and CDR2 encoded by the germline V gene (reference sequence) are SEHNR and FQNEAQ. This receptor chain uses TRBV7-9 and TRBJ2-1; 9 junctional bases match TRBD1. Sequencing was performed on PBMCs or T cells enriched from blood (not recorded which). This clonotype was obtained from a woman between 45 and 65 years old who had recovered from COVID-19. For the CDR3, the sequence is CASSPDRGAYNEQFF. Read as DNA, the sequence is TGTGCCAGCAGCCCGGACAGGGGTGCCTACAATGAGCAGTTCTTC.